These T cell receptor beta chains were read from a single sample in a study of blood T cell repertoires in COVID-19. The assay was immunoSEQ multiplex PCR, and TCRdb's table has in-frame clones only and misses some. Found here are tens of thousands of clones, roughly 86% of them singletons; the top ten hold more than 0.7%. Sample: peripheral blood. The source of these receptors is a woman between 65 and 79 years old with acute or convalescent COVID-19. Each CDR3 is given with its conserved first and last residue. D genes are given only for firm matches. The size entry is marked missing in some rows and otherwise reads once, few, many or a size class.

TGTGCCAGCAGCTCTAATTCGGGGGGGAACACAGATACGCAGTATTTT,CASSSNSGGNTDTQYF,once,TRBV7-2,TRBD2,TRBJ2-3
TGTGCCTGGGGCGGAGGGGGCCCCTATGGCTACACCTTC,CAWGGGGPYGYTF,-,TRBV30,TRBD1,TRBJ1-2
TGTGCCAGCAGGATAGAAATCCAAGAGACCCAGTACTTC,CASRIEIQETQYF,-,TRBV2,-,TRBJ2-5
TGCAGCGAAAACAGGGGGCCGGGCACTGAAGCTTTCTTT,CSENRGPGTEAFF,-,TRBV29-1,TRBD1,TRBJ1-1
TGTGCCAGCAGTGGCCCAGGGTACCCATCTGGGGCCAACGTCCTGACTTTC,CASSGPGYPSGANVLTF,-,TRBV27,-,TRBJ2-6
TGTGCCAGCAGGGACAGGGGGCCATTATACTACGAGCAGTACTTC,CASRDRGPLYYEQYF,-,TRBV2,TRBD1,TRBJ2-7
TGTGCCAGCAGCTTGGGACAGTTAGTCACTGAAGCTTTCTTT,CASSLGQLVTEAFF,few,TRBV5-6,-,TRBJ1-1
TGTGCCAGCAGCTCCGGAGGGGTTTCACCCCTCCACTTT,CASSSGGVSPLHF,-,TRBV9,-,TRBJ1-6
TGTGCCAGCTCACCAGTTGACAGGGACTATGGCTACACCTTC,CASSPVDRDYGYTF,-,TRBV18,TRBD1,TRBJ1-2
TGTGCCAGCAGCCGAGAACTGACAGACCTTAATGAAAAACTGTTTTTT,CASSRELTDLNEKLFF,-,TRBV4-2,-,TRBJ1-4
TGTGCCAGCAGTATGGGACAGGGAATCGATACGCAGTATTTT,CASSMGQGIDTQYF,-,TRBV6-5,TRBD1,TRBJ2-3
TGTGCCAGCAGTTTTGGGAGTACAGATACGCAGTATTTT,CASSFGSTDTQYF,-,TRBV12-3/TRBV12-4,-,TRBJ2-3
TGCGCCAGCAGTGAGTCGTACCTGGGACTAGCGGGAGCAGATACGCAGTATTTT,CASSESYLGLAGADTQYF,-,TRBV10-2,TRBD2,TRBJ2-3
TGTGCCAGCAGCTTAGGGCTCTCTGGGGCCAACGTCCTGACTTTC,CASSLGLSGANVLTF,-,TRBV7-2,-,TRBJ2-6
TGTGCCAGCACAACGACGGGGGGGCTTCAGTACTTC,CASTTTGGLQYF,-,TRBV18,TRBD2,TRBJ2-4
TGTGCCAGCAGCCAGCAGACTAGTTCTCGACTTAGCTTCCAGCGGGAGACCCAGTACTTC,CASSQQTSSRLSFQRETQYF,-,TRBV3-1/TRBV3-2,-,TRBJ2-5
TGTGCCACCAGTGAGGCGGGGGGGCGCAATGAGCAGTTCTTC,CATSEAGGRNEQFF,-,TRBV24-1,TRBD2,TRBJ2-1
TGTGCCAGCAGCGTGGGACTAGCCAGTGTGTTTAGTGAGCAGTTCTTC,CASSVGLASVFSEQFF,-,TRBV7-7,TRBD2,TRBJ2-1
TGTGCCAGCAGAACGACTAGCTGGGAGACCCAGTACTTC,CASRTTSWETQYF,-,TRBV7-2,TRBD2,TRBJ2-5
TGTGCCAGCAGCTTTGTAACAGGGACATCTCAAGAGACCCAGTACTTC,CASSFVTGTSQETQYF,-,TRBV7-2,-,TRBJ2-5
TGTGCCAGCAGCCACCCCGGGACAGATTCAAATGAGCAGTTCTTC,CASSHPGTDSNEQFF,-,TRBV4-2,TRBD1,TRBJ2-1
TGTGCCAGCAGCCAAGCGGCCGGGAGGGCGGGGAATGAGCAGTTCTTC,CASSQAAGRAGNEQFF,-,TRBV3-1/TRBV3-2,TRBD2,TRBJ2-1
TGCGCCAGCAGCTTGGCCGAGGGCCAGGAGGCGCAGTATTTT,CASSLAEGQEAQYF,-,TRBV5-1,-,TRBJ2-3
TGTGCCAGCAAAGCGTCAGGGCAAGAGACCCAGTACTTC,CASKASGQETQYF,-,TRBV12-3/TRBV12-4,-,TRBJ2-5
TGTGCCAGCTCACCAGGGGGGGACACTGAAGCTTTCTTT,CASSPGGDTEAFF,-,TRBV18,-,TRBJ1-1
TGTGCCAGTAGTATGTACAGGGGAGAGACTGAAGCTTTCTTT,CASSMYRGETEAFF,-,TRBV19,TRBD1,TRBJ1-1
TGTGCCAGCAGTCCCCGACAGGGGTTCAATCAGCCCCAGCATTTT,CASSPRQGFNQPQHF,-,TRBV27,TRBD1,TRBJ1-5
TGTGCCGTCGGGGACTTGGACACTGAAGCTTTCTTT,CAVGDLDTEAFF,few,TRBV27,-,TRBJ1-1
TGTGCCAGCAGCGCGGGACAGGTAATGCGTCAGCCCCAGCATTTT,CASSAGQVMRQPQHF,-,TRBV7-8,TRBD1,TRBJ1-5
TGTGCCATCAGCACCGGGACAGTTAATGAAAAACTGTTTTTT,CAISTGTVNEKLFF,-,TRBV10-3,TRBD1,TRBJ1-4
TGTGCCACCAGTTTCTCAGATACGCAGTATTTT,CATSFSDTQYF,-,TRBV24-1,-,TRBJ2-3
TGCAGCGCCGGCCGGACTATCAGTGAGCAGTTCTTC,CSAGRTISEQFF,many,TRBV29-1,-,TRBJ2-1
TGTGCCAGCAGTTTAGGGACAGGGAGAAATGGCTACACCTTC,CASSLGTGRNGYTF,-,TRBV27,TRBD1,TRBJ1-2
TGTGCCAGCAGTTACAGGGGCTATGGCTACACCTTC,CASSYRGYGYTF,-,TRBV12-3/TRBV12-4,TRBD1,TRBJ1-2
TGTGCCAGCAGCCCAGGACAGGGGGCAGTGGTTCCTGAAAAACTGTTTTTT,CASSPGQGAVVPEKLFF,-,TRBV5-4,TRBD1,TRBJ1-4
TGCGCCAGCACCGACAACCAAGAGACCCAGTACTTC,CASTDNQETQYF,-,TRBV5-1,-,TRBJ2-5
TGTGCCAGCACGGTCCAGGGACAGAACTACGAGCAGTACTTC,CASTVQGQNYEQYF,-,TRBV28,TRBD1,TRBJ2-7
TGCGCCAGCAGCTTGGAACTAGCGGGGCTTGATACGCAGTATTTT,CASSLELAGLDTQYF,-,TRBV5-1,TRBD2,TRBJ2-3
TGTGCCTGGAGTGTTGTGGGACTAGCGGGGGGGCCCCACGAGCAGTACTTC,CAWSVVGLAGGPHEQYF,-,TRBV30,TRBD2,TRBJ2-7